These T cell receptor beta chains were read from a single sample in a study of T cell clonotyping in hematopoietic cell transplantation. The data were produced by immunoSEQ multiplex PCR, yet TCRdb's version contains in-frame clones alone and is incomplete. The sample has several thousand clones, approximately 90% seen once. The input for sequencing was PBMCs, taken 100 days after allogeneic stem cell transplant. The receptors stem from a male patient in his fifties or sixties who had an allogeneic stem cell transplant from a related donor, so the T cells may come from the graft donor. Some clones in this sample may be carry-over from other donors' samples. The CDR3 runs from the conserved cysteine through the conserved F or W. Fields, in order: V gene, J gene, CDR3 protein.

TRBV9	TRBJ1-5	CASSLQGASNQPQHF
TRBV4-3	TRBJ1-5	CASSQSIQGWGGLGDQPQHF
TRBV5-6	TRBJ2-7	CASSLDAYEQYF
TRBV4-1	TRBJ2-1	CASRQGASGGSYNEQFF
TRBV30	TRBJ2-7	CAWSQTYEQYF
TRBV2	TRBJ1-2	CASSNQGGSNYGYTF
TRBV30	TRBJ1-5	CAWSVKEYSNQPQHF
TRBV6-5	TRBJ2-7	CASVAGGTSSYEQYF
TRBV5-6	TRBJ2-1	CASRTRGGLYNEQFF
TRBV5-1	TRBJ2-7	CASTAPTSTYEQYF
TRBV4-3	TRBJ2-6	CASSQVLPGANVLTF
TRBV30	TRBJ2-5	CAWSTGTAQEETQYF
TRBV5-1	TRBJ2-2	CASSLDGQTGELFF
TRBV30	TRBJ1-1	CAWRGQGYTEAFF
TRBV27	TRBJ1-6	CASSLGYYNSPLHF
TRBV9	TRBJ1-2	CASNQGNYGYTF
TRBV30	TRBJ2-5	CAWSVGAKETQYF
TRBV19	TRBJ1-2	CASRQPGVSYGYTF
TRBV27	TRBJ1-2	CASSNRGGNGYTF
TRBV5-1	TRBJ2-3	CASSLEGSGTDTQYF
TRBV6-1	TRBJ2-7	CASGWEQYF
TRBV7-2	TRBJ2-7	CASSFTPGLLPYEQYF
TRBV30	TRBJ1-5	CAWSVGQGYQPQHF
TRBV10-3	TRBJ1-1	CAISESGTANTEAFF
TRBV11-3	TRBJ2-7	CASTKGGDSSREQYF
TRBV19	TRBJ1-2	CASSPGSGGRAYGYTF
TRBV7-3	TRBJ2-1	CASSLGPGDEQFF
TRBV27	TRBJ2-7	CASLTRNSSTGLTVDEQYF
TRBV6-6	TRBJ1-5	CASSYSKSVGLEHF
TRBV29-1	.	CSVEKGQGETQYF
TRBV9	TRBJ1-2	CASSVVNVKSGYTF
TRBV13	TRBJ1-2	CASSNLDEVVNYGYTF
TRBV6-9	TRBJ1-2	CASRPADSFRGYTF
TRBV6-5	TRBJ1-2	CATRVGTVYGYTF
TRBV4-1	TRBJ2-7	CASSQGGGRSGEQYF
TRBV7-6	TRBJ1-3	CASSSTTGNTIYF
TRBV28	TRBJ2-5	CASSWEGVLGRETQYF
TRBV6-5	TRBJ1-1	CASNEQGEGNTEAFF
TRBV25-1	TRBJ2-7	CASSVSDNLLGAYEQYF
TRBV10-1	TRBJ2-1	CASSEDGTSRGQFF
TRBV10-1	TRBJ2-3	CASSEGTSGRADTQYF
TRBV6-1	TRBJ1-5	CASSEAVEGPGPQHF
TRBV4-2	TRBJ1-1	CASSRPVNTEAFF
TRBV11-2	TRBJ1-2	CASSNLEGTWRNGYTF
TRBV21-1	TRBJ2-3	CASSGHSSTDTQYF
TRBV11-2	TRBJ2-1	CASSLGEPGQGHEQFF
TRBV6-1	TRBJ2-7	CASSEGWSYEQYF
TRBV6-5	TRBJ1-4	CASSPGNEKLFF
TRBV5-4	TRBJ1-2	CASSGGGEFFYGYTF
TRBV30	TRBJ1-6	CACENSRSYNSPLHF
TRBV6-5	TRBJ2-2	CASSYGWSGELFF
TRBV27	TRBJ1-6	CASSSGTSPLHF
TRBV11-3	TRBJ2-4	CASSPRGRTDIQYF
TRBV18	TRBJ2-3	CASSPLVAGDSDTQYF
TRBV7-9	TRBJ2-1	CASSFVTGGYNEQFF
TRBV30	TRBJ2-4	CAWSRGGENIQYF
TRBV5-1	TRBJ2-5	CASSFPRLAGEETQYF
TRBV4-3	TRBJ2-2	CASSPYSTSGDTGELFF
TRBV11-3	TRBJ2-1	CASSPRVGAGNNEQFF